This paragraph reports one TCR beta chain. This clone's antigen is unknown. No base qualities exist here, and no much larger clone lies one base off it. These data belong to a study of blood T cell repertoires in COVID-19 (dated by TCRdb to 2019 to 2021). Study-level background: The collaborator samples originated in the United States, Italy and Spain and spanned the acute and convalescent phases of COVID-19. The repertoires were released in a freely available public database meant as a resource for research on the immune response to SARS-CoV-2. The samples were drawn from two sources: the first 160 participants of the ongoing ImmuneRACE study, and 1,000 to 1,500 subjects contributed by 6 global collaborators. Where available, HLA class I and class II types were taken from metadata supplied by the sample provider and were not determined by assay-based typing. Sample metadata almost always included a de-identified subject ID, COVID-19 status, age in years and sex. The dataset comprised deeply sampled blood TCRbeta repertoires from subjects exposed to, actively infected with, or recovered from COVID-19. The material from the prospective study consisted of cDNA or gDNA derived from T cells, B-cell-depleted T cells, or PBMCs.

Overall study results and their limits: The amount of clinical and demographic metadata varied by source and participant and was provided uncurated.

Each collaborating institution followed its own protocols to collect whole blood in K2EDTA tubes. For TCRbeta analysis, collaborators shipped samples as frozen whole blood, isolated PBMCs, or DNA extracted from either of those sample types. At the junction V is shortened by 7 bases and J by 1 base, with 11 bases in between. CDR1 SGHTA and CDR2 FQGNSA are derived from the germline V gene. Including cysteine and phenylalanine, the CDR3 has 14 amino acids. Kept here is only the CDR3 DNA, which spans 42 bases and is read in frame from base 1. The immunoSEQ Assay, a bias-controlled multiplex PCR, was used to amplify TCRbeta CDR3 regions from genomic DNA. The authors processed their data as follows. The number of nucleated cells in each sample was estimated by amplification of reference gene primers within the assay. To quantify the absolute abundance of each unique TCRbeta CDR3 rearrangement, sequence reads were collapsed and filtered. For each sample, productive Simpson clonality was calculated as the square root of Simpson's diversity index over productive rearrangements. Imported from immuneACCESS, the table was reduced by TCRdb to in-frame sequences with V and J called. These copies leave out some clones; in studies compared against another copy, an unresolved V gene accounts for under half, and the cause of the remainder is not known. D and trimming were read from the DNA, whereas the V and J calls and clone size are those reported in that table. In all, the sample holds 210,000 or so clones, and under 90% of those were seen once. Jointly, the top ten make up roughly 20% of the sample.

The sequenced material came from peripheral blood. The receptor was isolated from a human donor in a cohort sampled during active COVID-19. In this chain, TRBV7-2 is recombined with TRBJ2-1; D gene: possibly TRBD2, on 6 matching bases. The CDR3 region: CASISGVSYNEQFF. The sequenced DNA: TGTGCCAGCATCTCGGGAGTTTCCTACAATGAGCAGTTCTTC.